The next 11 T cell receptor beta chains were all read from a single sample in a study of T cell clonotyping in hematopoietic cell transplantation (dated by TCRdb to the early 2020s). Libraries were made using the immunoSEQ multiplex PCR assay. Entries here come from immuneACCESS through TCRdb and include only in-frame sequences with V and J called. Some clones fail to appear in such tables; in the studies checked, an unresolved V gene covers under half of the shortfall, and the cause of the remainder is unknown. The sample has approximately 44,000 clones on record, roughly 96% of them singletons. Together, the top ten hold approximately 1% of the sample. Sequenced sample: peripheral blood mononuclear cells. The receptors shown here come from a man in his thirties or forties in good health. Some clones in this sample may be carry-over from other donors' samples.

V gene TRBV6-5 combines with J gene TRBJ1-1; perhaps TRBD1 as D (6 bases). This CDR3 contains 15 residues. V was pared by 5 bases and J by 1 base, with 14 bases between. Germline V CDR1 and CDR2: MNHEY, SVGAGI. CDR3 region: CASSRPGHRNTEAFF. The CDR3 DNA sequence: TGTGCCAGCAGTCGACCGGGACACCGGAACACTGAAGCTTTCTTT.

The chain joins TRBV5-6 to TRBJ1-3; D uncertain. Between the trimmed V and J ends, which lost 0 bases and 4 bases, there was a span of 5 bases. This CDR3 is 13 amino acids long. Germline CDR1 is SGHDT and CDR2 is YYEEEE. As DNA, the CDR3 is TGTGCCAGCAGCTTGGCCAGGGGAAACACCATATATTTT. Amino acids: CASSLARGNTIYF.

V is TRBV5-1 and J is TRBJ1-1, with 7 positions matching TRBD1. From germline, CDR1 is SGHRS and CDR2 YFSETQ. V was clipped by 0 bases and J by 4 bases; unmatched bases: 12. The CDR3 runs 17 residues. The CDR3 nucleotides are TGCGCCAGCAGCTTGGCGCCTCGCCAGGGGGGGGGCACTGAAGCTTTCTTT. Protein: CASSLAPRQGGGTEAFF.

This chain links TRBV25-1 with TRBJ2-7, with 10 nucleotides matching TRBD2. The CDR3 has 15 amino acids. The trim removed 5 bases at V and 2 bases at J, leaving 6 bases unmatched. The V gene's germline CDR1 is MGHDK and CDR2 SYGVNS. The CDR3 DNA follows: TGTGCCAGCAGTTCAATCGGACTAGCGGCCTACGAGCAGTACTTC. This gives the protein CASSSIGLAAYEQYF.

CDR3 in DNA: TGTGCCAGCAGTCGGACTAGTTGGTTTGCGGATGAGCAGTTCTTC. It codes for CASSRTSWFADEQFF. V and J are TRBV6-5 and TRBJ2-1; 7 bases are a match to TRBD2. The CDR3 has 15 residues. Losses at the gene ends were 5 bases for V and 8 bases for J; bases not matched to a gene: 12. Germline V lookup: CDR1 MNHEY, CDR2 SVGAGI.

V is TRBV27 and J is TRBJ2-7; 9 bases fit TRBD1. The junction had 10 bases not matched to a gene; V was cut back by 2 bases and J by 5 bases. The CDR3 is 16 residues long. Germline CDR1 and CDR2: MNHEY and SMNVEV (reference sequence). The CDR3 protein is CASSLGGTGKHHEQYF. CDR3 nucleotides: TGTGCCAGCAGTTTAGGAGGGACAGGGAAGCATCACGAGCAGTACTTC.

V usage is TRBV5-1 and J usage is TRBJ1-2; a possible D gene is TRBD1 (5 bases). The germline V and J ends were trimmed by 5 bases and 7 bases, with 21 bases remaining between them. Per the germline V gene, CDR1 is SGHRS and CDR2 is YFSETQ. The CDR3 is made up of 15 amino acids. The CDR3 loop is CASSSFGGGFVGYTF. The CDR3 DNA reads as TGCGCCAGCAGTTCGTTTGGGGGGGGTTTTGTTGGCTACACCTTC.

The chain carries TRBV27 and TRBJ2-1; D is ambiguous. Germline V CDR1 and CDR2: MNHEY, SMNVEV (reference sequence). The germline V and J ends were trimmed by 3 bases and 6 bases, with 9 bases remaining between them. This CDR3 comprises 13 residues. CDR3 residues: CASSLVVGNEQFF. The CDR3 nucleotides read TGTGCCAGCAGTTTGGTAGTTGGCAATGAGCAGTTCTTC.

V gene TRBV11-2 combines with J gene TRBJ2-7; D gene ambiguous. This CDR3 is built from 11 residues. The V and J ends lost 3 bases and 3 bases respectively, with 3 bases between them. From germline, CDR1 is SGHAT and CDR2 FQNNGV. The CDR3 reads CASSFSYEQYF. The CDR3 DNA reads TGTGCCAGCAGCTTCAGCTACGAGCAGTACTTC.

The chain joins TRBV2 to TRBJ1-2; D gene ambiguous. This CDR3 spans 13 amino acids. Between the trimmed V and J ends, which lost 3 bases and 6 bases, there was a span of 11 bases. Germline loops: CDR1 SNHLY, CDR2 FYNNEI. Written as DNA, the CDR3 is TGTGCCAGCAGTGAGCTACGGACCGATGGCTACACCTTC. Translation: CASSELRTDGYTF.

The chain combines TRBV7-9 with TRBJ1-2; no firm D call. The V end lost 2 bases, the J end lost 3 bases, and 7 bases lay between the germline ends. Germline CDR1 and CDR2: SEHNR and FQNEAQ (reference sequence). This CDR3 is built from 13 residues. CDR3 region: CASSLQPDYGYTF. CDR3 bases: TGTGCCAGCAGCTTACAACCAGACTATGGCTACACCTTC.